This T cell receptor beta chain was identified in a study of OX40 agonist ivuxolimab in advanced cancers. At the level of the whole study: Ivuxolimab was a fully human IgG2 agonistic monoclonal antibody targeting the costimulatory receptor OX40 (CD134). Among the approximately 50 dose-escalation patients, some 19 had hepatocellular carcinoma, roughly 15 melanoma, 9 renal cell carcinoma and 9 head and neck cancer. The paper describes the monotherapy dose-escalation part (N = 52 patients) of the phase I trial of ivuxolimab. Peripheral TCRbeta sequencing aimed to test whether ivuxolimab altered TCR sequence diversity and caused clonal T-cell expansion. Prior anti-PD-1, anti-PD-L1 or anti-CTLA-4 therapy was permitted, and 40% of dose-escalation patients had received checkpoint inhibitors. The dose-escalation cohort was roughly 80% male with a mean age of around 64 years, ranging from roughly 20 to 80. Intravenous ivuxolimab was administered to patients every 2 weeks at six dose levels: 0.01, 0.1, 0.3, 1.5, 3 and 10 mg/kg. Partial responses occurred in three dose-escalation patients, of whom one had hepatocellular carcinoma and two had cutaneous melanoma. Points the paper makes about the study in general: Low levels of normalized T-cell clonal expansion were also seen in some patients who did not respond. Partial responders in the 0.1-3.0 mg/kg groups had among the lowest normalized peripheral clonal expansion, especially among CD8+ T cells. The antigen specificity of the clonally expanded peripheral T cells was not determined. Clonal expansion of both CD4+ and CD8+ blood T cells was observed from baseline to week 6 at doses 0.1 to 3.0 mg/kg. After ivuxolimab, expanded clones were on average more numerous among CD8+ T cells than among CD4+ T cells.

The V end loses 4 bases and the J end loses 3 bases, and a stretch of 13 bases separates them. The CDR3 spans 15 residues, from the cysteine through the phenylalanine. Only CDR3 DNA is held: 45 bases, read in frame from base 1. As encoded in the germline V gene, CDR1 is KGHSY while CDR2 is FQNENV. Genomic DNA was isolated from the sorted cells so that the TCRbeta CDR3 region could be sequenced. The immunoSEQ Assay was used to sequence the TCRbeta CDR3 regions. TCRdb provides this immuneACCESS table in a form limited to in-frame rearrangements. Some clones are lacking; in checked studies, under half of them reflect an unresolved V gene, and why the rest are absent is not known. The sample data list 55,000 to 80,000 clones, and around four fifths of these were observed just once. The top ten hold over 2% of the sample. Patients with autoimmune disease history or receiving systemic immunosuppression were excluded from the trial. Peripheral blood for TCR sequencing was collected from all dose cohorts at baseline, on cycle 4 day 1, and on cycle 7 day 1. Samples were obtained from an open-label, multicenter, first-in-human phase I dose-escalation trial of ivuxolimab. Adults with locally advanced or metastatic melanoma, renal cell, hepatocellular, or head and neck squamous cell carcinoma were enrolled in the trial. Before TCR sequencing, CD4+ T cells and CD8+ T cells from peripheral blood were sorted into separate populations.

As to this clone: Its antigen has not been determined. Within one base of it there is no much larger clone, and no base qualities were kept.

The sequencing here drew on CD4+ or CD8+ T cells sorted from blood, taken in a trial of the OX40 agonist ivuxolimab. The rearranged chain carries TRBV16 and TRBJ1-5; a confident D gene designation cannot be given. The source is an adult with an advanced solid tumor such as melanoma, head and neck, liver or kidney cancer. The CDR3 protein sequence reads: CASSLASAFNQPQHF. The sequence in DNA is TGTGCCAGCAGCCTGGCTTCGGCCTTCAATCAGCCCCAGCATTTT.